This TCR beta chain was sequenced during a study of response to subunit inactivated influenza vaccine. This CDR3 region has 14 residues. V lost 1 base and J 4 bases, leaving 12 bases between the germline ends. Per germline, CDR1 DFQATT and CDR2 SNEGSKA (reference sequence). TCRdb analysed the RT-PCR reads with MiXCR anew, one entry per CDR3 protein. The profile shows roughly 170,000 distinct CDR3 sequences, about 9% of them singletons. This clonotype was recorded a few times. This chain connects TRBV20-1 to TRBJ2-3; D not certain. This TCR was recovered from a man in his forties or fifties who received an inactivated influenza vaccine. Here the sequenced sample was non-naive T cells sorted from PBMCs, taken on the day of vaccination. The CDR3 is CSARGASGSDTQYF. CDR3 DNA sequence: TGCAGTGCTAGAGGAGCCTCCGGGTCAGATACGCAGTATTTT.